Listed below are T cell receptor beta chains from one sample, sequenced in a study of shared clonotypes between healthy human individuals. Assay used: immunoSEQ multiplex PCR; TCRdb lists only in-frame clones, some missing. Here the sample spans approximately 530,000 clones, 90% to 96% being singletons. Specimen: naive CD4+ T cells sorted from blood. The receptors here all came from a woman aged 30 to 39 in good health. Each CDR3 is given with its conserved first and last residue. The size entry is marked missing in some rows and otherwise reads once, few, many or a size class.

cdr3_aa: CASSTIRQGGQPQHF
v_call: TRBV4-1
clone_size: NA

cdr3_aa: CASSLGLNTGELFF
v_call: TRBV7-2
clone_size: NA

cdr3_aa: CSVFKGAGEQYF
v_call: TRBV29-1
clone_size: NA

cdr3_aa: CASSFLRQANSYEQYF
v_call: TRBV5-1
clone_size: NA

cdr3_aa: CASSPGQDPYEQYF
v_call: TRBV28
clone_size: NA

cdr3_aa: CASSPPGQGGATNEKLFF
v_call: TRBV28
clone_size: NA

cdr3_aa: CAWTWSAANEKLFF
v_call: TRBV30
clone_size: NA

cdr3_aa: CASSPGPYSSYEQYF
v_call: TRBV5-1
clone_size: NA

cdr3_aa: CASSLSGVLTGELFF
v_call: TRBV11-2
clone_size: NA

cdr3_aa: CAALAGEVGEQFF
v_call: TRBV6-1
clone_size: NA

cdr3_aa: CASSSRVFGGELFF
v_call: TRBV6-5
clone_size: NA

cdr3_aa: CASSSDRGGNTIYF
v_call: TRBV6-5
clone_size: NA

cdr3_aa: CASSQSSTEAFF
v_call: TRBV6-9
clone_size: NA

cdr3_aa: CASGPLGGYTF
v_call: TRBV28
clone_size: NA

cdr3_aa: CAWSVQEGWLGGYTF
v_call: TRBV30
clone_size: NA

cdr3_aa: CASSFSGEGYGYTF
v_call: TRBV13
clone_size: NA

cdr3_aa: CATSRGGGATNEKLFF
v_call: TRBV15
clone_size: NA

cdr3_aa: CASSLDRFSGNTIYF
v_call: TRBV7-9
clone_size: NA

cdr3_aa: CASSQSLPGETQYF
v_call: TRBV4-2
clone_size: NA

cdr3_aa: CASRGLEGAFGNTIYF
v_call: TRBV2
clone_size: NA

cdr3_aa: CASSHREGDNYGYTF
v_call: TRBV18
clone_size: NA

cdr3_aa: CASSKLAGGEQFF
v_call: TRBV19
clone_size: NA

cdr3_aa: CASSRRTDYDSPLHF
v_call: TRBV7-8
clone_size: NA

cdr3_aa: CASSSRAGVDTDTQYF
v_call: TRBV19
clone_size: NA

cdr3_aa: CEGIRTYEQYF
v_call: TRBV21-1
clone_size: NA

cdr3_aa: CSVEAQGNTEAFF
v_call: TRBV29-1
clone_size: NA

cdr3_aa: CASSPTGTTYEQYF
v_call: TRBV25-1
clone_size: NA

cdr3_aa: CASSLVASGTSGELFF
v_call: TRBV5-4
clone_size: once

cdr3_aa: CATTRVSGNTIYF
v_call: TRBV15
clone_size: NA

cdr3_aa: CASEGDTEAFF
v_call: TRBV28
clone_size: NA

cdr3_aa: CASNSGDRNYGYTF
v_call: TRBV28
clone_size: NA

cdr3_aa: CASTSGTSGRTSNEQFF
v_call: TRBV2
clone_size: NA

cdr3_aa: CASNSRVDRGFYQPQHF
v_call: TRBV7-2
clone_size: NA

cdr3_aa: CASSVEGTGVREQYF
v_call: TRBV9
clone_size: NA

cdr3_aa: CASSRDGTSNYGYTF
v_call: TRBV18
clone_size: NA

cdr3_aa: CASSFRPGVEQYF
v_call: TRBV11-2
clone_size: NA

cdr3_aa: CASSYSSGTGANVLTF
v_call: TRBV6-5
clone_size: NA

cdr3_aa: CASSSARQGWGTEAFF
v_call: TRBV27
clone_size: NA

cdr3_aa: CASSQDRYTEAFF
v_call: TRBV18
clone_size: NA

cdr3_aa: CASSPRHGYTF
v_call: TRBV28
clone_size: NA

cdr3_aa: CASSPRLAGHYEQYF
v_call: TRBV27
clone_size: NA

cdr3_aa: CASSEGQGAGTNEKLFF
v_call: TRBV6-1
clone_size: once

cdr3_aa: CASSVAVEDEQFF
v_call: TRBV9
clone_size: NA

cdr3_aa: CASAGGPWNEQFF
v_call: TRBV7-2
clone_size: once

cdr3_aa: CASTPGRLNTEAFF
v_call: TRBV2
clone_size: NA

cdr3_aa: CASSIDLRSTDTQYF
v_call: TRBV19
clone_size: NA

cdr3_aa: CASIKLSTDTQYF
v_call: TRBV6-1
clone_size: NA

cdr3_aa: CASSLDVSGQPQHF
v_call: TRBV5-1
clone_size: NA

cdr3_aa: CASSLHFLAGYNEQFF
v_call: TRBV13
clone_size: NA

cdr3_aa: CASSFTLGRETDTQYF
v_call: TRBV5-1
clone_size: NA